The sequence of this TCR beta chain was determined in a study of T cell responses to AZD1222 COVID-19 vaccine. Study-wide context: Investigators merged groups given second doses at roughly 4 or roughly 12 weeks.

Assay used: immunoSEQ multiplex PCR; TCRdb lists only in-frame clones, some missing. Of about 150,000 clones in the sample, around 89% are singletons; the top ten hold approximately 5.1%. CDR3 size: 15 residues. Trimming took off 3 bases at V and 0 bases at J, with 9 bases between the two ends. CDR1 and CDR2 (germline): SEHNR, FQNEAQ (reference sequence). Specimen: peripheral blood, collected on day 0 of AZD1222 vaccination. The receptor comes from an adult in good health. This rearrangement joins TRBV7-9 to TRBJ2-1, with a tentative D call TRBD2 (5 bases). CDR3 sequence: CASSLTGSSYNEQFF. DNA for the CDR3: TGTGCCAGCAGCTTGACGGGGAGCTCCTACAATGAGCAGTTCTTC.